A single TCR beta chain is shown here with its context. Its binding antigen is unknown. No quality values exist for individual bases; no much larger clone is one base distant. The data stem from a study of T cells in Graves' hyperthyroidism and ophthalmopathy (dated by TCRdb to about 2019). For the study in its entirety: Peripheral blood samples were taken at the time of initial diagnosis, prior to any treatment. Prospective prediction of ophthalmopathy was tested in an independent validation cohort of 18 to 20 hyperthyroidism patients and some 17 patients who later progressed to ophthalmopathy. After blood sampling, hyperthyroidism patients were treated with methimazole at a starting dose of 30 mg daily, and ophthalmopathy patients were treated with high-dose intravenous methylprednisolone. Thyroid tissue and blood T-cell repertoires from more than five Graves' hyperthyroidism patients were also compared in the study. The paper reports TCR Vbeta CDR3 sequencing of roughly 140 peripheral blood samples: over 40 ophthalmopathy, 75 to 80 hyperthyroidism and approximately 17 progressor patients. The roughly 90 discovery patients were divided at random into training and test sets in a 7:3 ratio. To identify distinguishing TCR V-J signatures, a discovery cohort of some 100 patients was used, comprising roughly 45 with Graves' ophthalmopathy and under 60 with stable Graves' hyperthyroidism.

Broad study findings and their caveats: No statistical method was used to fix the sample size in advance, and group allocation was not hidden from the investigators. Most expanded thyroid clonotypes (frequency above 0.001) were also found in blood, which suggests that blood repertoires may mirror thyroid immune responses. In validation, progression to ophthalmopathy was predicted by the model with more than 65% sensitivity and approximately 78% specificity, a median of approximately 7.1 months before onset. A model built on a 13 V-J signature distinguished ophthalmopathy from stable hyperthyroidism, reaching approximately 89% sensitivity and under 84% specificity in cross-validation and 80%/75% in testing.

Ophthalmopathy patients had moderately to severely active disease, with a Clinical Activity Score of 3 or more, a NOSPECS grade of 4 or more, and a disease duration of less than 3 months. Exclusion was applied to patients with uncontrolled infections, other autoimmune diseases, pregnancy or lactation. Diagnoses relied on clinical symptoms, serum thyroxine and TRAb, thyroid ultrasound and orbital computed tomography. PBMCs were isolated from about 10 ml of fresh peripheral blood by Ficoll-Paque density gradient centrifugation. Trizol reagent was used to extract total RNA, and RNA quality was then checked on an Agilent 2100 Bioanalyzer. The CDR1 and CDR2 encoded by the germline V gene (reference sequence) are GTSNPN and SVGIG. Trimming removed 0 bases from V and 8 bases from J; the gene matches leave 19 bases unexplained. Measured from the cysteine to the phenylalanine, the CDR3 is 17 residues long. The entry retains the CDR3 DNA only, 51 bases that are in frame from base 1.

The TCR beta CDR3 regions were amplified from RNA transcripts. A first-round RT-PCR of the TCR CDR3 used the HTBI primer set with the Qiagen OneStep RT-PCR kit. Libraries were constructed in a second round of multiplex PCR, after which size selection and purification were carried out. Paired-end sequencing of the libraries was performed with 100 bp reads on an Illumina HiSeq2000. Regarding the original processing steps: SOAPnuke was used to process the raw data, throwing out any read that contained adapters or uncalled bases, had a mean Phred below 15, or lacked an exact constant-primer or identifier match. High-quality paired reads were merged using COPE v1.2.5, and each unique nucleotide sequence was defined as a clonotype. MiTCR v1.1 was used to align clonotypes to the IMGT TRBV, TRBD and TRBJ reference segments. Analysis was restricted to V-J combinations with a frequency above 0.0001, which covered roughly 99% of repertoires. A TCS score was defined as the ratio of F50 (clonal expansion) to E x V (chaos), with BLOSUM62-based TCRdist applied between CDR3 peptides within each V-J. Welch's t-statistics and random forest reduced 450 to 600 V-J features to 13, which were used in a naive Bayes classifier (R e1071). TCRdb took the public reads, trimmed them with fastp at Q25, ran MiXCR for clone calling and kept in-frame beta chains. Rows are unified per CDR3 protein, each entry keeping the most common DNA and genes. These V and J calls derive from TCRdb rather than the authors' analysis. This sample is represented by roughly 640,000 distinct CDR3 sequences; 16% of them were singletons. Jointly, the top ten make up roughly 3% of the sample.

In this chain, TRBV30 is recombined with TRBJ2-7; a stretch of 7 junction bases matches TRBD2. The sequencing input was blood. The clonotype comes from a woman in her thirties or forties with Graves' ophthalmopathy. CDR3 loop: CAWSVRPAGGDSYKQYF. The nucleotides are TGTGCCTGGAGTGTACGCCCTGCTGGGGGGGACTCTTACAAGCAGTACTTC.